This TCR beta chain was obtained from a study of monozygotic twins with inflammatory bowel disease. TCRalpha and TCRbeta cDNA underwent two nested PCRs of around 15 and 10 cycles. TCRdb reworked the 5' RACE reads into one entry per CDR3 protein, no DNA. The sample table includes under 200,000 distinct CDR3 sequences. The CDR3 runs 13 residues. Per the germline V gene, CDR1 is MNHEY and CDR2 is SMNVEV (reference sequence). The TCR sequence derives from a human donor with ulcerative colitis or Crohn's disease, or a healthy co-twin of an affected twin (not recorded which). This chain connects TRBV27 to TRBJ1-4. Sequenced sample: blood. The CDR3 is CASKELNNEKLFF.